This TCR beta chain was documented in a study of blood T cell repertoires in COVID-19. As for the study in general: The analysed material was cDNA or gDNA that came from T cells, B-cell-depleted T cells, or PBMCs.

How the authors handled the data: Estimation of nucleated cell counts was performed using reference gene primer amplification. Generated by immunoSEQ multiplex PCR, the TCRdb table keeps only in-frame clones and is missing some. The D gene and trimming were derived from the DNA, and the V and J assignments and clone size from that table. The sample has more than 35,000 clones, approximately 80% seen once. This CDR3 region has 13 residues. V was shortened by 3 bases and J by 3 bases, with 11 bases between the two germline ends. CDR1 and CDR2 (germline): DFQATT, SNEGSKA (reference sequence). The V gene is TRBV20-1, the J gene TRBJ1-1; D is unresolved. Sequenced: peripheral blood. This TCR was recovered from an elderly woman with acute or convalescent COVID-19. CDR3 DNA: TGCAGTGCTAGTGGCCCCGGGGACACTGAAGCTTTCTTT. This sequence encodes CSASGPGDTEAFF.